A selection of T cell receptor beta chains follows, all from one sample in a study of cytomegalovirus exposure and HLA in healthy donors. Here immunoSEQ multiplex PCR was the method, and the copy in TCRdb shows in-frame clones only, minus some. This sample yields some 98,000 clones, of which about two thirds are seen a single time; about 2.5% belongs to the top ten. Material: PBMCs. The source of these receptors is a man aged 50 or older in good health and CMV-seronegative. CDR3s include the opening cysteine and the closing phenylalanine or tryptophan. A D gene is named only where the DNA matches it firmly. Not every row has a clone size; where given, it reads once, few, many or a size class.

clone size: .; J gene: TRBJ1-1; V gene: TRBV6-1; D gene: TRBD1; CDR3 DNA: TGTGCCAGCAGTGAAGGAACAGGGGGATATTCTGAAGCTTTCTTT; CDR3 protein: CASSEGTGGYSEAFF
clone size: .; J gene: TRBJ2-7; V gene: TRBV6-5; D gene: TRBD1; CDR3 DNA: TGTGCCAGCAGTCAAACCAAGCAGGGGGCGAGCGAGCAGTACTTC; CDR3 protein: CASSQTKQGASEQYF
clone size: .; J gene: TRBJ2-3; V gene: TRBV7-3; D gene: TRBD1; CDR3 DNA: TGTGCCAGCAGCTTACAGGGGGTGGGCACAGATACGCAGTATTTT; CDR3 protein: CASSLQGVGTDTQYF
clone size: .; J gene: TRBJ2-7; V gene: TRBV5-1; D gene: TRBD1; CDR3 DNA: TGCGCCAGCAGCTTGAAGCGACAGGGGTCCTACGAGCAGTACTTC; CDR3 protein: CASSLKRQGSYEQYF
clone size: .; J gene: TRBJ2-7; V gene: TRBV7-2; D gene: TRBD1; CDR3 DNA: TGTGCCAGCAGCTTCCGGGACAGCTCCTACGAGCAGTACTTC; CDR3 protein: CASSFRDSSYEQYF
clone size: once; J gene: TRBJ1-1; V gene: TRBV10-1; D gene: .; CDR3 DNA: TGCGCCAGCAGTGAGTCGGGCAGGGGACCCATGAACACTGAAGCTTTCTTT; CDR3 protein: CASSESGRGPMNTEAFF
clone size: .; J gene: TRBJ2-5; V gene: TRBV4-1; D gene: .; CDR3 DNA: TGCGCCAGCAGCCAATCTTCGGGTCAAGAGACCCAGTACTTC; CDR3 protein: CASSQSSGQETQYF
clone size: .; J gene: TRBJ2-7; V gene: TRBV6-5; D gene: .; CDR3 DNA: TGTGCCAGCATGGATCGAGCGGTCTACGAGCAGTACTTC; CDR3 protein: CASMDRAVYEQYF
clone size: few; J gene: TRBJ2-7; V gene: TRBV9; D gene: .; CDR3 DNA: TGTGCCAGCAGCGTAAGTCCCGCATCCGAGCAGTACTTC; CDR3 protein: CASSVSPASEQYF
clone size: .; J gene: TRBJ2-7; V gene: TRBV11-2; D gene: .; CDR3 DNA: TGTGCCAGCAGCTTAGTAGGGGCCCGGGACTCATTTTACGAGCAGTACTTC; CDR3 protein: CASSLVGARDSFYEQYF
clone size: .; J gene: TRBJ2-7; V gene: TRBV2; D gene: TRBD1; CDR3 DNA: TGTGCCAGCACAGGGGGCCTCGATCCCTACGAGCAGTACTTC; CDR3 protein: CASTGGLDPYEQYF
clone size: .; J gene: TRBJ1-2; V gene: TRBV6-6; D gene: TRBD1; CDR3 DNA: TGTGCCAGCAGGGGACAGCAGTATGGCTACACCTTC; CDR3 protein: CASRGQQYGYTF
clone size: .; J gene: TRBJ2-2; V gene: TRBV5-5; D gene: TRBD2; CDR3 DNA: TGTGCCAGCAGCACTAGCGGGGCGATGGGCGGGGAGCTGTTTTTT; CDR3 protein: CASSTSGAMGGELFF
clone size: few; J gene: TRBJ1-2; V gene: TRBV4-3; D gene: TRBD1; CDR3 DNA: TGCGCCAGCAGCCAAGAATCATCAGGGGGAAACTATGGCTACACCTTC; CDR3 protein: CASSQESSGGNYGYTF
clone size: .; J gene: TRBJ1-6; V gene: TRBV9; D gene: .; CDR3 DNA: TGTGCCAGCAGCGTAGAGGGGGGGAATTCACCCCTCCACTTT; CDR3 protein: CASSVEGGNSPLHF
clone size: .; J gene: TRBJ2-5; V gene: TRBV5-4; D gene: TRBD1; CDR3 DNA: TGTGCCAGCAGTCCGGGACAGCGAATGACCTCCCAAGAGACCCAGTACTTC; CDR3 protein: CASSPGQRMTSQETQYF
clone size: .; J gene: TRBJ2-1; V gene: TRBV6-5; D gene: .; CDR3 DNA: TGTGCCAGCAGTTACGGGGCGTCCTCCTACAATGAGCAGTTCTTC; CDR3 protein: CASSYGASSYNEQFF
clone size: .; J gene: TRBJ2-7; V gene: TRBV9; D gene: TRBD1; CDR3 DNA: TGTGCCAGCAGCCAACGCGGGACAGGCTCCTACGAGCAGTACTTC; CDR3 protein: CASSQRGTGSYEQYF
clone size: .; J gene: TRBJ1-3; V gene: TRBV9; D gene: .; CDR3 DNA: TGTGCCAGCAGCGGAAGAGACAGGCTCGGAAACACCATATATTTT; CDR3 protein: CASSGRDRLGNTIYF
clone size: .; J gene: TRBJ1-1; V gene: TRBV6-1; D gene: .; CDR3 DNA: TGTGCCAGCCGCGACACTGAAGCTTTCTTT; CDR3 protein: CASRDTEAFF
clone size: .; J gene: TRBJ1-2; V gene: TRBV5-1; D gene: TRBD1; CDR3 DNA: TGCGCCAGCAGCGCCCCGGGACAGGGGAACTATGGCTACACCTTC; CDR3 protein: CASSAPGQGNYGYTF
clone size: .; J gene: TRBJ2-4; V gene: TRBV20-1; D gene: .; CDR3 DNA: TGCAGTGCTAGCCTGAACATTCAGTACTTC; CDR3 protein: CSASLNIQYF
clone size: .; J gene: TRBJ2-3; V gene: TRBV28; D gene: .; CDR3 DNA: TGTGCCAGCAGTTCATCAGGGGTCAAGGCAGATACGCAGTATTTT; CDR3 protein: CASSSSGVKADTQYF
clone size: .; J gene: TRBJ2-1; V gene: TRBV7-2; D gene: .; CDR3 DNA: TGTGCCAGCAGCCCTAGGACGGGGTACAATGAGCAGTTCTTC; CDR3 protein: CASSPRTGYNEQFF
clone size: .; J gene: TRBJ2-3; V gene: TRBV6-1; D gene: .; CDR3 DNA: TGTGCCAGCAGTGTTACTGTCACAGATACGCAGTATTTT; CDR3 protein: CASSVTVTDTQYF
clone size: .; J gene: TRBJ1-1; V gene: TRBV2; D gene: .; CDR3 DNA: TGTGCCAGCAGTGAAGGGACAGCCGTCTTGAACACTGAAGCTTTCTTT; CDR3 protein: CASSEGTAVLNTEAFF
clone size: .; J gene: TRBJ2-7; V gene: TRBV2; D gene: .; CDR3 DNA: TGTGCCAGCGGTCAGATCTACGAGCAGTACTTC; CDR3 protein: CASGQIYEQYF
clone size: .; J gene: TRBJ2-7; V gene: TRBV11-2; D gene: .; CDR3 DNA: TGTGCCAGCAGCACCAGACAGGAGGCCGAGCAGTACTTC; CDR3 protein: CASSTRQEAEQYF
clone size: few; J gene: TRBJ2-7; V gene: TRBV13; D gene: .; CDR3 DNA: TGTGCCAGCAGCCAAACCGGGATGAGAGTCGAGCAGTACTTC; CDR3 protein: CASSQTGMRVEQYF
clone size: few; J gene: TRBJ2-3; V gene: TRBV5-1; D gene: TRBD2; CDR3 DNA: TGCGCCAGCAGCCTGGAGCGGGAGTGGGGCACAGATACGCAGTATTTT; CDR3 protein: CASSLEREWGTDTQYF
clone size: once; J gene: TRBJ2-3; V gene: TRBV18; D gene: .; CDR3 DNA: TGTGCCAGCTCCTTGAAAACCAGGGCCCAGGGTAGCACAGATACGCAGTATTTT; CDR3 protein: CASSLKTRAQGSTDTQYF
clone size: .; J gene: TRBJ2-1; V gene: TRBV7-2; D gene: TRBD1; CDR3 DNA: TGTGCCAGCAGCTTAGCGAGCTACGCGGGACAGGGGGGGAAGAATGAGCAGTTCTTC; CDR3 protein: CASSLASYAGQGGKNEQFF
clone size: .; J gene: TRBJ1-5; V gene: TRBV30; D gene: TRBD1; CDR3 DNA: TGTGCCTGGAGCGCCGGGACAGATAGCAATCAGCCCCAGCATTTT; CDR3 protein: CAWSAGTDSNQPQHF
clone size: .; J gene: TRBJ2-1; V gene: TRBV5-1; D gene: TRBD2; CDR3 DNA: TGCGCCAGCAGCTTGATTGCAGCGGGAGGGGGGGATGAGCAGTTCTTC; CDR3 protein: CASSLIAAGGGDEQFF
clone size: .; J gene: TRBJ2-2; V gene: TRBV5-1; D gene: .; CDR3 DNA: TGCGCCAGCAGCTCGGGCGCGGGCTTCTCCACCGGGGAGCTGTTTTTT; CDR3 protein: CASSSGAGFSTGELFF
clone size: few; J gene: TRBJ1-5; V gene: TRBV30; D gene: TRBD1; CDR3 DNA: TGTGCCTGGAGACTACAGGGGATTGGCAATCAGCCCCAGCATTTT; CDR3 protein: CAWRLQGIGNQPQHF
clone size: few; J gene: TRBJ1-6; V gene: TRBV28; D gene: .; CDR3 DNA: TGTGCCAGTTTAGGGACCGGAGGGCTATATAATTCACCCCTCCACTTT; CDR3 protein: CASLGTGGLYNSPLHF
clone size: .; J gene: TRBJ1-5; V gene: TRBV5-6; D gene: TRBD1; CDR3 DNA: TGTGCCAGCAGCATAGACACCGGGACAGGGGAAGGGGGTCAGCCCCAGCATTTT; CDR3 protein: CASSIDTGTGEGGQPQHF
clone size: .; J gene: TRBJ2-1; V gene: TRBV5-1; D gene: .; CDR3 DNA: TGCGCCAGCAGCTTGGACAGCCGGTCCTACAATGAGCAGTTCTTC; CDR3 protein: CASSLDSRSYNEQFF